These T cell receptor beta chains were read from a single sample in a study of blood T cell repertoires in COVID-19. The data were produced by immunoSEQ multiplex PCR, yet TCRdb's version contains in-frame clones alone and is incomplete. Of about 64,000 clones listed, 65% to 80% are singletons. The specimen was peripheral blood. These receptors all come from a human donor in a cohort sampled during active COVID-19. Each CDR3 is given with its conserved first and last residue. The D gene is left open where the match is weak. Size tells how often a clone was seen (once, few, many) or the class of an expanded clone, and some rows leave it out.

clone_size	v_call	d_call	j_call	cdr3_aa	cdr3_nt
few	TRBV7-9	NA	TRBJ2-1	CASSLGDRSSYNEQFF	TGTGCCAGCAGCTTAGGCGACAGAAGCTCCTACAATGAGCAGTTCTTC
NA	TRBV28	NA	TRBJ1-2	CASSPPGGYGYTF	TGTGCCAGCAGTCCGCCGGGTGGCTATGGCTACACCTTC
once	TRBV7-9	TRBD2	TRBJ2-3	CASSLARISGTSTDTQYF	TGTGCCAGCAGCTTAGCGCGCATTAGCGGGACCAGCACAGATACGCAGTATTTT
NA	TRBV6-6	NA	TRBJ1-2	CASSQGQLGYTF	TGTGCCAGCAGTCAAGGACAGCTGGGCTACACCTTC
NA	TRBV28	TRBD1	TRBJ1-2	CASRTGPYGYTF	TGTGCCAGCCGGACAGGGCCCTATGGCTACACCTTC
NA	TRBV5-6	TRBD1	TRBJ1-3	CASSDDRVAGNTIYF	TGTGCCAGCAGCGATGACAGGGTCGCTGGAAACACCATATATTTT
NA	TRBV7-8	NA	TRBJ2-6	CASSFQGRASGANVLTF	TGTGCCAGCAGCTTTCAGGGAAGGGCCTCTGGGGCCAACGTCCTGACTTTC
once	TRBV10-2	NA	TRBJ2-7	CASSWSAGSYEQYF	TGCGCCAGCAGTTGGTCGGCAGGCTCCTACGAGCAGTACTTC
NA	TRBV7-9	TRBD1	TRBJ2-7	CASSIDRVEQYF	TGTGCCAGCAGCATTGACAGGGTCGAGCAGTACTTC
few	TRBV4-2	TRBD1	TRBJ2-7	CASSRDRGSYEQYF	TGTGCCAGCTCGAGGGACAGGGGCTCCTACGAGCAGTACTTC
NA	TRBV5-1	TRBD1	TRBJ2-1	CASSLEGLQGNNEQFF	TGCGCCAGCAGCTTGGAGGGGCTACAGGGGAACAATGAGCAGTTCTTC
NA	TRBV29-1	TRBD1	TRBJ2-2	CSVLTGGGELFF	TGCAGCGTCCTCACAGGGGGCGGGGAGCTGTTTTTT
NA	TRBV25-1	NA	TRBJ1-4	CASSENRAGEKLFF	TGTGCCAGCAGTGAAAATAGGGCGGGCGAAAAACTGTTTTTT
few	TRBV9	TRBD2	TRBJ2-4	CAGSGSSGGAKNIQYF	TGTGCCGGCTCGGGAAGTAGCGGGGGTGCCAAAAACATTCAGTACTTC
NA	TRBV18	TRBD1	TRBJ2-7	CASSLGQGFPYEQYF	TGTGCCAGCTCACTCGGACAGGGGTTTCCGTACGAGCAGTACTTC
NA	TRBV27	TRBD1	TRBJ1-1	CASSSGGPNTEAFF	TGTGCCAGCAGTTCAGGGGGCCCGAACACTGAAGCTTTCTTT
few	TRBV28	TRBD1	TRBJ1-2	CASSSTGVANYGYTF	TGTGCCAGCAGTTCAACAGGGGTAGCTAACTATGGCTACACCTTC
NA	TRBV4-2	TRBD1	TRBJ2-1	CASSQGTGTGIDEQFF	TGTGCCAGCAGCCAAGGAACCGGGACAGGGATCGATGAGCAGTTCTTC
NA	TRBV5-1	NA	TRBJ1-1	CASSLARIGNTEAFF	TGCGCCAGCAGCTTGGCGCGGATTGGGAACACTGAAGCTTTCTTT
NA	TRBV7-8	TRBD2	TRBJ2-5	CASSLTSGGGLETQYF	TGTGCCAGCAGCTTAACTAGCGGGGGGGGGTTAGAGACCCAGTACTTC
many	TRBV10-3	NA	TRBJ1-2	CAISELPSSYGYTF	TGTGCCATCAGTGAATTGCCTTCTAGCTATGGCTACACCTTC
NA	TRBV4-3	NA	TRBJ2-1	CASSQGWGADISYNEQFF	TGCGCCAGCAGCCAAGGATGGGGAGCGGATATTTCCTACAATGAGCAGTTCTTC
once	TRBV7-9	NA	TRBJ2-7	CASSLAEAYEQYF	TGTGCCAGCAGCTTAGCAGAAGCGTACGAGCAGTACTTC
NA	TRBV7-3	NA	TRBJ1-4	CASSVTPPPSATNEKLFF	TGTGCCAGCAGCGTAACCCCCCCTCCGTCAGCAACTAATGAAAAACTGTTTTTT
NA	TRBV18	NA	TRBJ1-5	CASSPDRNQPQHF	TGTGCCAGCTCACCCGACAGGAATCAGCCCCAGCATTTT
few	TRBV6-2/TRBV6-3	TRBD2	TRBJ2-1	CASSSRTSGEYYNEQFF	TGTGCCAGCAGCTCGAGGACTAGCGGGGAATACTACAATGAGCAGTTCTTC
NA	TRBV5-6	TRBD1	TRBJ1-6	CASSLYRDRASPLHF	TGTGCCAGCAGCTTGTACCGGGACAGGGCATCACCCCTCCACTTT
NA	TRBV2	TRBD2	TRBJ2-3	CASSETGGPRDTQYF	TGTGCCAGCAGTGAAACGGGGGGGCCAAGAGATACGCAGTATTTT
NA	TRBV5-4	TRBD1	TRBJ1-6	CASSLDRGLNSPLHF	TGTGCCAGCAGCTTGGACAGGGGGCTAAACTCACCCCTCCACTTT
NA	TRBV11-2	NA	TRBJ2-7	CASTKGGGYEQYF	TGTGCCAGCACCAAAGGGGGTGGATACGAGCAGTACTTC
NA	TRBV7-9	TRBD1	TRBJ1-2	CASTNTGVGNGYTF	TGTGCCAGCACCAATACAGGGGTTGGGAATGGCTACACCTTC
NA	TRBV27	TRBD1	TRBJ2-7	CASSSRGQGSTEQYF	TGTGCCAGCAGTTCCCGCGGACAGGGATCTACCGAGCAGTACTTC
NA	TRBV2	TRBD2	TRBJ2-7	CASCRLAGGPLSYEQYF	TGTGCCAGCTGTAGACTAGCGGGGGGCCCCCTCTCCTACGAGCAGTACTTC
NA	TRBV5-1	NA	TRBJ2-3	CASSLFGKAEEGTDTQYF	TGCGCCAGCAGCTTGTTCGGTAAGGCAGAAGAGGGCACAGATACGCAGTATTTT
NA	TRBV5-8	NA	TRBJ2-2	CASRSPGTANTGELFF	TGTGCCAGCAGATCACCCGGGACTGCGAACACCGGGGAGCTGTTTTTT
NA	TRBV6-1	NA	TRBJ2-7	CASSERSSYEQYF	TGTGCCAGCAGTGAAAGGAGCTCCTACGAGCAGTACTTC
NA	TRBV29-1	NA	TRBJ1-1	CSTNSRGLQANTEAFF	TGCAGCACCAATTCGAGAGGACTGCAGGCAAACACTGAAGCTTTCTTT
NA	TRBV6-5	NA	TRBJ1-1	CASSSGFDAFF	TGTGCCAGCAGCTCAGGGTTCGACGCTTTCTTT
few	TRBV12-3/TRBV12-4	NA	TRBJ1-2	CASSFLQDYGYTF	TGTGCCAGCAGTTTCCTACAGGACTATGGCTACACCTTC
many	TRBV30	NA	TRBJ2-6	CAWSTGYPGANVLTF	TGTGCCTGGAGTACAGGGTACCCTGGGGCCAACGTCCTGACTTTC
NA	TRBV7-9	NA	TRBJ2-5	CASSLGVQGSETQYF	TGTGCCAGCAGCTTAGGTGTGCAGGGTTCAGAGACCCAGTACTTC
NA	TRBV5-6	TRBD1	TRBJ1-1	CASSPSWTGGFMNTEAFF	TGTGCCAGCAGCCCCTCCTGGACAGGGGGATTCATGAACACTGAAGCTTTCTTT
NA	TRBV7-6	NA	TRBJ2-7	CASSPAWRGAYEQYF	TGTGCCAGCAGCCCAGCTTGGAGGGGTGCCTACGAGCAGTACTTC
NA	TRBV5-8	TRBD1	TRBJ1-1	CASSWTGTTEAFF	TGTGCCAGCAGCTGGACAGGGACGACTGAAGCTTTCTTT
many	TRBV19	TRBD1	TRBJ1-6	CASSSQGVSGSPLHF	TGTGCCAGTAGTTCTCAGGGGGTGAGCGGTTCACCCCTCCACTTT
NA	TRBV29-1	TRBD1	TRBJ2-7	CSVGDRGLDEQYF	TGCAGCGTAGGGGACAGGGGGCTCGACGAGCAGTACTTC
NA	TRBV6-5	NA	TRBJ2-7	CASREILTGPYEQYF	TGTGCCAGCAGGGAGATACTGACAGGTCCCTACGAGCAGTACTTC
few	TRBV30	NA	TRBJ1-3	CAWSVRENTIYF	TGTGCCTGGAGTGTACGGGAAAACACCATATATTTT
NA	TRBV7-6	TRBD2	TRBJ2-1	CASSGRTSLSNEQFF	TGTGCCAGCAGCGGACGGACTAGCCTCTCGAATGAGCAGTTCTTC